This T cell receptor beta chain was retrieved from a study of shared T cell receptors in the human thymus. Germline V gives CDR1 LNHNV, CDR2 YYDKDF (reference sequence). The CDR3 runs to 14 residues. V lost 3 bases to trimming and J lost 5 bases, with 13 bases between them. The method was immunoSEQ multiplex PCR; TCRdb's version includes in-frame clones alone and lacks a portion of them. The sample lists more than 550,000 clones; 70% to 90% were seen once. Separately, the same data were catalogued under a study of human thymus T cells. This second report adds: Having surgery to correct congenital heart defects, healthy Finnish infants acted as the donors. Both thymic and peripheral blood repertoires showed apparently biased V and J usage. Highly overlapping thymic repertoires among unrelated individuals were reported in related research.

V and J are TRBV15 and TRBJ1-1, with D possibly being TRBD1 (6 bases). The receptor comes from a boy under two years old with a congenital heart defect. Material: thymocytes. CDR3 residues: CATSSAEGGTEAFF. The CDR3 DNA sequence: TGTGCCACCAGCAGTGCCGAAGGGGGAACTGAAGCTTTCTTT.